This T cell receptor (beta chain) was sequenced for a study of CD8+CD57+ T cells in acquired aplastic anemia. Before being chosen for sequencing, patients had shown CD8+CD57+ cell expansion by flow cytometry. J lost 5 bases, V lost 5 bases, and 2 bases had no gene match. CDR1 is SGHVS and CDR2 is FNYEAQ in the germline V gene. The CDR3 runs 12 residues. Genomic DNA templated the TCR beta VDJ and CDR3 profiling. TCRdb ran MiXCR on the reads and lists one entry per CDR3 protein. Of over 150,000 distinct CDR3 sequences listed, around 50% are singletons. Concerning this clonotype: Its antigen is still unknown.

General study points: Common to patients and controls were about 31 CD8+ CDR3 sequences.

The TCR was taken from a human donor with aplastic anemia. The genes are TRBV7-6 and TRBJ2-5; 7 bases fit TRBD2. Sequencing was performed on sorted CD4+, CD8+, or CD8+CD57+ T cells (not recorded which) from PBMCs. The CDR3 DNA follows: TGTGCCAGCAGCAGTAGCGGGGAGACCCAGTACTTC. It translates to CASSSSGETQYF.